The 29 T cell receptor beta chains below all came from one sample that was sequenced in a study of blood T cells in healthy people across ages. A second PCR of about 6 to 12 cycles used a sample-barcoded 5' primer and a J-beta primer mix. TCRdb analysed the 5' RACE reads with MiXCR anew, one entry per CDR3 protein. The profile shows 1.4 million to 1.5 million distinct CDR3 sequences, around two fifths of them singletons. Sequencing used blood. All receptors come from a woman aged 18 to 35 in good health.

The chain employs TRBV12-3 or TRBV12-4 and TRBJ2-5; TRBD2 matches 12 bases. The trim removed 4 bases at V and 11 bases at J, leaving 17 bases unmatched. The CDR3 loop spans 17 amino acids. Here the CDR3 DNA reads TGTGCCAGCAGTTCCAACCCAACTAGCGGGGGGATCAATGAGCAGTACTTC. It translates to CASSSNPTSGGINEQYF.

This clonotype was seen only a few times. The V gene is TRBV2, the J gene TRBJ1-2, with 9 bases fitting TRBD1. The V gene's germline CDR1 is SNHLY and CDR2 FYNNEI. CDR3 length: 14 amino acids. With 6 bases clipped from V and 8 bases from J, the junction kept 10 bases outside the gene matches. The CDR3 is CASRRRDRVLGYTF. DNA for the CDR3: TGTGCCAGCAGGAGAAGGGACAGGGTTTTAGGCTACACCTTC.

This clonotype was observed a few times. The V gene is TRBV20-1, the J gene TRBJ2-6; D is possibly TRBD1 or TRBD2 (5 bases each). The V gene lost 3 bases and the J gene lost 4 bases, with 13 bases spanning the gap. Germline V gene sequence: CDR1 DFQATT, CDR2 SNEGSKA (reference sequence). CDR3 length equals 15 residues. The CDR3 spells CSASARGSGANVLTF. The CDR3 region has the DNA TGCAGTGCTAGTGCGAGGGGCTCCGGGGCCAACGTCCTGACTTTC.

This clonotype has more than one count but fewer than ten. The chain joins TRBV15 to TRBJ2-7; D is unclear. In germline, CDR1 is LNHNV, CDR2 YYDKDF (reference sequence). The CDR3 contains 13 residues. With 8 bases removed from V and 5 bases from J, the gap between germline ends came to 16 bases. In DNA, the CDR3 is TGTGCCACCTCGGCTACCTCGTTTGACGAGCAGTACTTC. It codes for CATSATSFDEQYF. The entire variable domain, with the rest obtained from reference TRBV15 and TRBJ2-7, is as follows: DAMVIQNPRYQVTQFGKPVTLSCSQTLNHNVMYWYQQKSSQAPKLLFHYYDKDFNNEADTPDNFQSRRPNTSFCFLDIRSPGLGDTAMYLCATSATSFDEQYFGPGTRLTVT.

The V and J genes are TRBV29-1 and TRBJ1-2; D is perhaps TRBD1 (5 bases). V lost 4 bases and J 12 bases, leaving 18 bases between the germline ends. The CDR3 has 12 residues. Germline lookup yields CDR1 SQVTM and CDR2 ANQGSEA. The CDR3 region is CSVGADKCYHTF. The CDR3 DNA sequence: TGCAGCGTTGGAGCGGACAAGTGTTACCACACCTTC.

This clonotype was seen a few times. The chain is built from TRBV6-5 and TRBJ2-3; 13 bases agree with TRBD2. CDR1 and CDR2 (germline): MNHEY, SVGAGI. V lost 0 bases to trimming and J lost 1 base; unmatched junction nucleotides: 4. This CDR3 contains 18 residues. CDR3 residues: CASSYSIGTSGGTDTQYF. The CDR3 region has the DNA TGTGCCAGCAGTTACTCGATTGGGACTAGCGGGGGCACAGATACGCAGTATTTT.

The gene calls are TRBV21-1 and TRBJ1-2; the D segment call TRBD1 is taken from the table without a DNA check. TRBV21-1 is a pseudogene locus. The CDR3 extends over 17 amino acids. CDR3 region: CASSKSVAGELLDGYTF. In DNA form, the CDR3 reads TGTGCCAGCAGCAAGTCGGTCGCCGGGGAGCTGTTGGACGGCTACACCTTC.

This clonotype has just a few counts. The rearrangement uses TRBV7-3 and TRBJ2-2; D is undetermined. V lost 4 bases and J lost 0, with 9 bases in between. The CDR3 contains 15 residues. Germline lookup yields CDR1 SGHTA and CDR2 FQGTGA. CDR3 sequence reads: CASSSPTTNTGELFF. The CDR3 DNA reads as TGTGCCAGCAGCTCCCCAACTACGAACACCGGGGAGCTGTTTTTT. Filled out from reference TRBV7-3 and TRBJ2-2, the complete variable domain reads GAGVSQTPSNKVTEKGKYVELRCDPISGHTALYWYRQSLGQGPEFLIYFQGTGAADDSGLPNDRFFAVRPEGSVSTLKIQRTERGDSAVYLCASSSPTTNTGELFFGEGSRLTVL.

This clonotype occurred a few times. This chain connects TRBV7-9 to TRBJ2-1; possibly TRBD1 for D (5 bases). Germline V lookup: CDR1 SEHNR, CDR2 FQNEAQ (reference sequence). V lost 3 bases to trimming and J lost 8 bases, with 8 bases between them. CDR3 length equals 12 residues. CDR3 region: CASSFWGDEQFF. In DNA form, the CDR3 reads TGTGCCAGCAGCTTTTGGGGCGATGAGCAGTTCTTC.

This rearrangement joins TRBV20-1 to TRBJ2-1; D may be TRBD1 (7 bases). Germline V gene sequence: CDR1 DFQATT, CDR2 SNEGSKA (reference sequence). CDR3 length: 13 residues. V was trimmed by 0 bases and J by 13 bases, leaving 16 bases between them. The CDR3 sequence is CSARDYQGGVQFF. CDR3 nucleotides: TGCAGTGCTAGAGATTACCAGGGGGGTGTTCAGTTCTTC.

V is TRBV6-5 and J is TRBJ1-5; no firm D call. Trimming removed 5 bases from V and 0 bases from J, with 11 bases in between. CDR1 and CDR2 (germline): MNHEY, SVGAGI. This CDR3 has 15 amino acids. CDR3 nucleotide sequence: TGTGCCAGCAGTCTAGGACTGAATAGCAATCAGCCCCAGCATTTT. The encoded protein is CASSLGLNSNQPQHF.

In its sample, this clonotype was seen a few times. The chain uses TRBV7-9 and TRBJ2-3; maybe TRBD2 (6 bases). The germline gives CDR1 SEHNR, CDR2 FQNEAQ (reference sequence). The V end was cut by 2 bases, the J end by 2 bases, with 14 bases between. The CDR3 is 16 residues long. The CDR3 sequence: CASSLWAGKLTDTQYF. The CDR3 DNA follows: TGTGCCAGCAGCTTATGGGCGGGGAAACTCACAGATACGCAGTATTTT.

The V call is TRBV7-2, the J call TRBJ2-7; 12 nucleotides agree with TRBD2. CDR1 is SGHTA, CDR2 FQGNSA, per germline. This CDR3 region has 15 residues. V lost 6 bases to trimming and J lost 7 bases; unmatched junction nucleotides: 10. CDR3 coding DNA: TGTGCCAGCAGGTTGACTAGCGGGAGTGGGAATGAGCAGTACTTC. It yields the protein CASRLTSGSGNEQYF.

Here the CDR3 reads CASSYSIQGGNIQYF. The CDR3 DNA sequence: TGTGCCAGCAGTTACTCGATTCAGGGGGGAAACATTCAGTACTTC. The rearrangement uses TRBV6-6 and TRBJ2-5, with D perhaps matching TRBD1 (7 bases). The tail of the sequence fits TRBJ2-4 better, so the J call may be wrong. The CDR3 is 15 residues long. Germline V gene lookup returns CDR1 MNHNY and CDR2 SVGAGI (reference sequence).

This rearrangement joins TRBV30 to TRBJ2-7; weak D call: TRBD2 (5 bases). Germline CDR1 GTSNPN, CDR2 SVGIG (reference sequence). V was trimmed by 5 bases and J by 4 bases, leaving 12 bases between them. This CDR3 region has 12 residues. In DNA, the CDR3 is TGTGCCTGGGGTTACCTAGCTTACGAGCAGTACTTC. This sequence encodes CAWGYLAYEQYF.

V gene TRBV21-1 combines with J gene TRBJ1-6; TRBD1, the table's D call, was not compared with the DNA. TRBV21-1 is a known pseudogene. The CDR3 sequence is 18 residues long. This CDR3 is CASSKAGQGAFENSPLHF. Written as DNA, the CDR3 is TGTGCCAGCAGCAAAGCCGGGCAAGGGGCATTCGAGAATTCACCCCTCCACTTT.

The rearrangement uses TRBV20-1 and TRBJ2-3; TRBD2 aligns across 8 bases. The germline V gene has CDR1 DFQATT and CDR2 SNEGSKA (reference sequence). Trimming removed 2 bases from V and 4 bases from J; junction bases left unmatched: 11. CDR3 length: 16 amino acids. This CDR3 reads CSARRLRSGGSDTQYF. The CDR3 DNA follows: TGCAGTGCTAGAAGGCTTCGGAGCGGGGGATCAGATACGCAGTATTTT.

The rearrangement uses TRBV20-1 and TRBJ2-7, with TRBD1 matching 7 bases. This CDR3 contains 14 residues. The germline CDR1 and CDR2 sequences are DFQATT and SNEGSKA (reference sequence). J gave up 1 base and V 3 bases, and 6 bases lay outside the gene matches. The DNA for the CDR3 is TGCAGTGCTAGGGCGCCGGGACAGTCCTACGAGCAGTACTTC. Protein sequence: CSARAPGQSYEQYF.

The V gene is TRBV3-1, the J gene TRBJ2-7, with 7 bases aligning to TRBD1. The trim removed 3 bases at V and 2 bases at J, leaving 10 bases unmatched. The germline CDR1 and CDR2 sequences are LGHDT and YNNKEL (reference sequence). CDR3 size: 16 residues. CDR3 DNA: TGTGCCAGCAGCCAGGTACTGGGCCAGGGGGCCTACGAGCAGTACTTC. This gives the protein CASSQVLGQGAYEQYF.

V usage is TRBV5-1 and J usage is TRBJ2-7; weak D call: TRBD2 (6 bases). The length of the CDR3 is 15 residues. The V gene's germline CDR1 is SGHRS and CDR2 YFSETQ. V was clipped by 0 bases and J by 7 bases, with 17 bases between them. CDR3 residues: CASSLVGGRNNEQYF. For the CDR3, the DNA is TGCGCCAGCAGCTTGGTCGGGGGAAGAAACAATGAGCAGTACTTC. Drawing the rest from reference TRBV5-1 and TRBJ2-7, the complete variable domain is KAGVTQTPRYLIKTRGQQVTLSCSPISGHRSVSWYQQTPGQGLQFLFEYFSETQRNKGNFPGRFSGRQFSNSRSEMNVSTLELGDSALYLCASSLVGGRNNEQYFGPGTRLTVT.

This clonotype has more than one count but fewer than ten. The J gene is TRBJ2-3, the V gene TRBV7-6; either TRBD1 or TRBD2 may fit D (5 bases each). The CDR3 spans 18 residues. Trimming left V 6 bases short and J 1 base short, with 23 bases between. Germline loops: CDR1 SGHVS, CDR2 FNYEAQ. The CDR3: CASSGWGLPPSRTDTQYF. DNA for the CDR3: TGTGCCAGCAGTGGATGGGGGTTGCCCCCCTCCCGCACAGATACGCAGTATTTT.

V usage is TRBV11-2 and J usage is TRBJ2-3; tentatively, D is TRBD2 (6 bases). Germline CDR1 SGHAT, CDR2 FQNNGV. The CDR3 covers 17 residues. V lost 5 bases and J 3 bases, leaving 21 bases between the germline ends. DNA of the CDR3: TGTGCCAGCAGCACCCAAGAGGTGCGGGGTCGGACAGATACGCAGTATTTT. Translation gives CASSTQEVRGRTDTQYF.

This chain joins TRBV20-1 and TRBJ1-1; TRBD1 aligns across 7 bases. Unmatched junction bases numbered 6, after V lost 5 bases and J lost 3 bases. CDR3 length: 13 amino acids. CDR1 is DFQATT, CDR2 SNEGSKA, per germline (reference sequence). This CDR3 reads CSALTGSDTEAFF. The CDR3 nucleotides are TGCAGTGCTTTGACAGGGAGCGACACTGAAGCTTTCTTT.

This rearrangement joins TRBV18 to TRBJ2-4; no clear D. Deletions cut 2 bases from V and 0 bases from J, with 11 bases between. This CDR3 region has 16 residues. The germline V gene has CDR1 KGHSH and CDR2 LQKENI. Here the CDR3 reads CASSPKLQLAKNIQYF. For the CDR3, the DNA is TGTGCCAGCTCACCAAAGCTGCAGCTAGCCAAAAACATTCAGTACTTC.

CDR3 residues: CSASVPDTDTQYF. As DNA, the CDR3 is TGCAGTGCTAGCGTACCTGACACAGATACGCAGTATTTT. The genes are TRBV20-1 and TRBJ2-3; no reliable D call. Germline V CDR1 and CDR2: DFQATT, SNEGSKA (reference sequence). Trimming left V 3 bases short and J 2 bases short, with 9 bases between. The CDR3 covers 13 residues.

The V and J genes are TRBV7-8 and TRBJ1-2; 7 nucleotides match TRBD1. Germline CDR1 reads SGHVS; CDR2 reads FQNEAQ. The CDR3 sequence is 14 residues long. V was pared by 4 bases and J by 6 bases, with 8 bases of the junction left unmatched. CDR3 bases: TGTGCCAGCAGCTCCGACAGGGCTTATCATGGCTACACCTTC. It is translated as CASSSDRAYHGYTF.

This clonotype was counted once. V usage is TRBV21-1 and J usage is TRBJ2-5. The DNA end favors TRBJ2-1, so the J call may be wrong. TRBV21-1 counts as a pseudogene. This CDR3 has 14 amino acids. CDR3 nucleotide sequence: TGTGCCAGCAGCAAAGATAGGCTACCTAGGACCCAGTTCTTC. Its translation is CASSKDRLPRTQFF.

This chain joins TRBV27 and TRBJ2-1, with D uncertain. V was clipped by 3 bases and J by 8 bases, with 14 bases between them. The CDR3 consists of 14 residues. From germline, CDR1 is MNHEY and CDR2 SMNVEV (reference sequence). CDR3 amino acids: CASSLALPGDEQFF. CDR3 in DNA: TGTGCCAGCAGTTTGGCGCTACCTGGGGATGAGCAGTTCTTC.

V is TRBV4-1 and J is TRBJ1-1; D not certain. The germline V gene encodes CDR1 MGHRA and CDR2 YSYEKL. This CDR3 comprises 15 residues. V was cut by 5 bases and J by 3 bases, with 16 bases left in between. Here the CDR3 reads CASSFLGGKDTEAFF. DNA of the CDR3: TGCGCCAGCAGCTTCCTGGGAGGTAAGGACACTGAAGCTTTCTTT.